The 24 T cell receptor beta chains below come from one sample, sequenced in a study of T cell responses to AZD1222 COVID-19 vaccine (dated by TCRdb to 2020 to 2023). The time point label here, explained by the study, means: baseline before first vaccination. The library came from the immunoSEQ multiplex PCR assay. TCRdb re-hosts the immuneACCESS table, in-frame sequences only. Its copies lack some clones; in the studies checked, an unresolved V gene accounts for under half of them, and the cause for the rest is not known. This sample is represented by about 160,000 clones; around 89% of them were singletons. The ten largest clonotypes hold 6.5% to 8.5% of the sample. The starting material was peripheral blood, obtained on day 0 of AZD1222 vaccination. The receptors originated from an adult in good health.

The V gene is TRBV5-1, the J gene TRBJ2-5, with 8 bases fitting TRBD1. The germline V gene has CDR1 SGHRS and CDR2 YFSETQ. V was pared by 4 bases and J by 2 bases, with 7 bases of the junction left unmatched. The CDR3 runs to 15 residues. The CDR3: CASSPYRGVQETQYF. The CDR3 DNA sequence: TGCGCCAGCAGCCCCTACAGGGGGGTACAAGAGACCCAGTACTTC.

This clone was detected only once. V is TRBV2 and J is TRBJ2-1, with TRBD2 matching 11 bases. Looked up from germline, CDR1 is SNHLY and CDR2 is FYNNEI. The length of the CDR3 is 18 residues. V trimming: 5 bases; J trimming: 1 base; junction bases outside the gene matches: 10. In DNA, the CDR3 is TGTGCCAGCAGTCCCCTAGCGGGGGGCCCACGTTCCTACAATGAGCAGTTCTTC. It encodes CASSPLAGGPRSYNEQFF.

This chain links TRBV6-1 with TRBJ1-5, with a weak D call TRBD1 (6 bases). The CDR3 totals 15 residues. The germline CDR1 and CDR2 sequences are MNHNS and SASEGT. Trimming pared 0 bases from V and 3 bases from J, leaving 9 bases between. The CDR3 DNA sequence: TGTGCCAGCAGTGAAGCAGCAGGGGCCAATCAGCCCCAGCATTTT. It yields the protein CASSEAAGANQPQHF.

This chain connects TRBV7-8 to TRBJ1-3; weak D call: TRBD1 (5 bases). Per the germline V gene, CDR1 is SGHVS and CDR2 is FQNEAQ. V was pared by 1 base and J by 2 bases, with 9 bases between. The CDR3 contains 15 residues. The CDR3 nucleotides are TGTGCCAGCAGCTTAGGACAGAGTACTGGAAACACCATATATTTT. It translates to CASSLGQSTGNTIYF.

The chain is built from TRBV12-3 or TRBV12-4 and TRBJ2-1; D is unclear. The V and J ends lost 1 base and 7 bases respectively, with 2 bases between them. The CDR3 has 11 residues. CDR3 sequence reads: CASSLVNEQFF. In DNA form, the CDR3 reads TGTGCCAGCAGTTTAGTGAATGAGCAGTTCTTC.

CDR3 coding DNA: TGTGCCAGTAGTACCGGGGAGAACTATGGCTACACCTTC. Translated, it gives CASSTGENYGYTF. The chain carries TRBV19 and TRBJ1-2; D unresolved. This CDR3 has 13 amino acids. Looked up from germline, CDR1 is LNHDA and CDR2 is SQIVND (reference sequence). V was cut by 4 bases and J by 2 bases, with 8 bases left in between. Complete variable domain (other parts from reference TRBV19 and TRBJ1-2): DGGITQSPKYLFRKEGQNVTLSCEQNLNHDAMYWYRQDPGQGLRLIYYSQIVNDFQKGDIAEGYSVSREKKESFPLTVTSAQKNPTAFYLCASSTGENYGYTFGSGTRLTVV.

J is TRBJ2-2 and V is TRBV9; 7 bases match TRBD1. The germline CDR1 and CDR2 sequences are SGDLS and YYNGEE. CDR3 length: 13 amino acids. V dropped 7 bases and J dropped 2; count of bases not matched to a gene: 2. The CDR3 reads CASGTENTGELFF. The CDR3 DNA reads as TGTGCCAGCGGGACAGAAAACACCGGGGAGCTGTTTTTT.

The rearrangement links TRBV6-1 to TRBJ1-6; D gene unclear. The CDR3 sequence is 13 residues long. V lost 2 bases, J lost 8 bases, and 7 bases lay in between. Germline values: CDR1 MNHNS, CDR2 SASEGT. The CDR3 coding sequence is TGTGCCAGCAGTGAATTAGGGTATTCACCCCTCCACTTT. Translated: CASSELGYSPLHF.

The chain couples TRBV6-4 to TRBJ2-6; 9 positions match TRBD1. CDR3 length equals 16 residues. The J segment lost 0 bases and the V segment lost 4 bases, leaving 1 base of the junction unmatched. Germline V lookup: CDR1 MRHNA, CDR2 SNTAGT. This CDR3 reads CASSVTGGSGANVLTF. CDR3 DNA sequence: TGTGCCAGCAGTGTGACAGGGGGCTCTGGGGCCAACGTCCTGACTTTC.

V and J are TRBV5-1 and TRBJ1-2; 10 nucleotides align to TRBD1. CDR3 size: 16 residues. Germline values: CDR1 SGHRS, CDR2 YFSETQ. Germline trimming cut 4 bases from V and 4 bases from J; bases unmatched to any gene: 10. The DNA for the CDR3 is TGCGCCAGCAGCGAGACAGGGGGCTCGAGTGGCTATGGCTACACCTTC. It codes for CASSETGGSSGYGYTF.

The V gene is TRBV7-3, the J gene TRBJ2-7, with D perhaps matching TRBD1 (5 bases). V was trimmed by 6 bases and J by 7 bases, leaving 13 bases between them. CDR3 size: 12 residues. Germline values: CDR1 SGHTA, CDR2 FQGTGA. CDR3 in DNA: TGTGCCAGCAGTCCTACAGGAGAAGAGCAGTACTTC. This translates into CASSPTGEEQYF. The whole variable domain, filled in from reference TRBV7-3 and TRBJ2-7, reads GAGVSQTPSNKVTEKGKYVELRCDPISGHTALYWYRQSLGQGPEFLIYFQGTGAADDSGLPNDRFFAVRPEGSVSTLKIQRTERGDSAVYLCASSPTGEEQYFGPGTRLTVT.

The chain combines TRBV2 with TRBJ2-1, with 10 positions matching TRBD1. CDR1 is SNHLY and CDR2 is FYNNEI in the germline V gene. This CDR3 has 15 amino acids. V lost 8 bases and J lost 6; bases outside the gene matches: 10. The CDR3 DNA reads TGTGCCAGCCCTGGGGACAGGGGCCTTTCCAATGAGCAGTTCTTC. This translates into CASPGDRGLSNEQFF.

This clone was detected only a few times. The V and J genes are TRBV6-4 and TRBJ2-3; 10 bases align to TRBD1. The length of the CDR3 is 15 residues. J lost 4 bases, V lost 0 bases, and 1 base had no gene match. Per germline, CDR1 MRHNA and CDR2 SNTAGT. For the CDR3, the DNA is TGTGCCAGCAGTGACTCGACAGGGGGCGCAGATACGCAGTATTTT. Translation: CASSDSTGGADTQYF.

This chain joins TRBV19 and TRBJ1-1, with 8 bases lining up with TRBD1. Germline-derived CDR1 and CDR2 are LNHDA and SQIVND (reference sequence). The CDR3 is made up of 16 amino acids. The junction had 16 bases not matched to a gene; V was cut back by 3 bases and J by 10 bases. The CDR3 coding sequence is TGTGCCAGTAGTATCTCCCAGGACAGGGAAGTTTCGGGAGCTTTCTTT. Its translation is CASSISQDREVSGAFF.

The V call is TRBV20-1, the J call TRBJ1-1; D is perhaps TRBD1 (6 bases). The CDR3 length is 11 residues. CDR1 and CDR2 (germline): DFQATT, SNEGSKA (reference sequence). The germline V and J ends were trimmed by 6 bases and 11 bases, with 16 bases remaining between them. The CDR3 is CSAEAGERAFF. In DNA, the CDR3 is TGCAGTGCCGAGGCAGGGGAAAGGGCTTTCTTT.

The CDR3 reads CASSTNRRDRNQETQYF. In DNA form, the CDR3 reads TGTGCCAGTAGTACGAACCGCCGGGACAGGAACCAAGAGACCCAGTACTTC. The chain links TRBV19 to TRBJ2-5; 8 nucleotides agree with TRBD1. The germline V gene has CDR1 LNHDA and CDR2 SQIVND (reference sequence). The CDR3 has 17 residues. Losses at the gene ends were 4 bases for V and 0 bases for J; bases not matched to a gene: 10.

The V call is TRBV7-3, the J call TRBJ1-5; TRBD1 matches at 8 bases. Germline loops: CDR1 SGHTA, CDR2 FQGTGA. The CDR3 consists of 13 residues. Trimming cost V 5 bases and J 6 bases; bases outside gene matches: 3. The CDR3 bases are TGTGCCAGCAGCAAAGACAGGGGTCAGCCCCAGCATTTT. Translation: CASSKDRGQPQHF.

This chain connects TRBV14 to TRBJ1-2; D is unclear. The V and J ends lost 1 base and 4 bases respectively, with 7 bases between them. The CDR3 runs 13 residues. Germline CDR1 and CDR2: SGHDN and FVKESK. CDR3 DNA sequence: TGTGCCAGCAGCCAAGGGGCAGCCTATGGCTACACCTTC. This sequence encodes CASSQGAAYGYTF.

The CDR3 nucleotides are TGTGCCAGCAGATCAACTGAGGGATACGAGCAGTACGTC. Its translation: CASRSTEGYEQYV. This chain links TRBV6-5 with TRBJ2-7, with D possibly being TRBD2 (5 bases). Germline lookup yields CDR1 MNHEY and CDR2 SVGAGI. With 6 bases removed from V and 4 bases from J, the gap between germline ends came to 13 bases. CDR3 length: 13 residues.

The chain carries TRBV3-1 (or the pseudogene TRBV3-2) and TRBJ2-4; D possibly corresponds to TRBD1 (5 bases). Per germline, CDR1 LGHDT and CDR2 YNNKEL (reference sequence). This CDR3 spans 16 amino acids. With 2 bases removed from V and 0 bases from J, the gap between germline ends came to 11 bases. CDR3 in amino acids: CASSQLTAQAKNIQYF. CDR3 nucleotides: TGTGCCAGCAGCCAATTGACAGCCCAAGCCAAAAACATTCAGTACTTC.

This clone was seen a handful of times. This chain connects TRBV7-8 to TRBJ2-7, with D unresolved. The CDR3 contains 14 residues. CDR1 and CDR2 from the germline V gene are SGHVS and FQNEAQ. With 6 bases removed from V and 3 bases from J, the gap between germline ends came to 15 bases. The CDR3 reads CASSRDVGGYEQYF. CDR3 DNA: TGTGCCAGCAGTCGAGATGTTGGTGGCTACGAGCAGTACTTC.

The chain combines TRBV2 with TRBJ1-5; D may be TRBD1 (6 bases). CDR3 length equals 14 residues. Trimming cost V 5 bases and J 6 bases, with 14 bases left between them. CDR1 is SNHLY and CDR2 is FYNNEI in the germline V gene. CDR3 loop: CASSLRQDRQPQHF. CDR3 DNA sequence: TGTGCCAGCAGTCTTCGACAGGATCGTCAGCCCCAGCATTTT.

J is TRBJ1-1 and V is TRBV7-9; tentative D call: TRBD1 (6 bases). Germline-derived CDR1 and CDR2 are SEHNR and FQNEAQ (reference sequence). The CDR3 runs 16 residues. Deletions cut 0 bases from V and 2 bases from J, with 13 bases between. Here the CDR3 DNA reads TGTGCCAGCAGCTTAGCAGGCCAGGGGATCAACACTGAAGCTTTCTTT. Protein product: CASSLAGQGINTEAFF.

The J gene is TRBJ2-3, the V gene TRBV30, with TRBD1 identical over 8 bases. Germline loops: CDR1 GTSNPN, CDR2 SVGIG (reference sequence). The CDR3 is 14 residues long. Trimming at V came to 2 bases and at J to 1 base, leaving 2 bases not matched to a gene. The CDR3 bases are TGTGCCTGGAGTACGGGACAGGGCACAGATACGCAGTATTTT. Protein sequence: CAWSTGQGTDTQYF.